These 7 T cell receptor beta chains came from one sample sequenced in a study of blood T cell repertoires in COVID-19. TCRdb's copy holds only in-frame clones and misses some; the assay was immunoSEQ multiplex PCR. The data contain approximately 170,000 clones, about 74% of them seen just once; the ten biggest clones take up under 3.5%. Sequencing input: peripheral blood. The receptors shown here come from a woman older than 75 with acute or convalescent COVID-19.

Comments on this clone: Other DNA sequences from this sample encode an identical CDR3 as well. The J gene is TRBJ2-3, the V gene TRBV19; a weak D match, TRBD2 (6 bases). The CDR3 extends over 14 amino acids. Germline CDR1 is LNHDA and CDR2 is SQIVND (reference sequence). Between the trimmed V and J ends, which lost 2 bases and 0 bases, there was a span of 6 bases. The CDR3 protein is CASSISGSTDTQYF. DNA for the CDR3: TGTGCCAGTAGTATAAGCGGGAGCACAGATACGCAGTATTTT.

V gene TRBV27 combines with J gene TRBJ1-2; unclear D gene. Germline V gives CDR1 MNHEY, CDR2 SMNVEV (reference sequence). The length of the CDR3 is 15 residues. V was pared by 5 bases and J by 8 bases, with 21 bases between. The CDR3 DNA sequence: TGTGCCAGCAGTCCCCTAGGTCGGTCCTCCCTGGGCTACACCTTC. Translated: CASSPLGRSSLGYTF.

The chain links TRBV2 to TRBJ1-3; D unclear. V was clipped by 2 bases and J by 4 bases, with 6 bases between them. The CDR3 spans 13 residues. Per germline, CDR1 SNHLY and CDR2 FYNNEI. The CDR3 reads CASSEFSGNTIYF. The CDR3, as DNA: TGTGCCAGCAGTGAATTTTCGGGAAACACCATATATTTT.

The chain is built from TRBV14 and TRBJ2-1; 7 positions match TRBD1. Looked up from germline, CDR1 is SGHDN and CDR2 is FVKESK. J gave up 7 bases and V 2 bases, and 11 bases lay outside the gene matches. CDR3 length equals 16 residues. The chain's CDR3 is CASSQKPGQLGNEQFF. In nucleotides, the CDR3 is TGTGCCAGCAGCCAAAAACCGGGACAGTTGGGAAATGAGCAGTTCTTC.

V gene TRBV5-1 combines with J gene TRBJ1-3; a possible D gene is TRBD1 (5 bases). V was shortened by 0 bases and J by 4 bases, with 8 bases between the two germline ends. The germline gives CDR1 SGHRS, CDR2 YFSETQ. The CDR3 covers 14 residues. The CDR3, as DNA: TGCGCCAGCAGCTTGGTGGCAGGGGGAAACACCATATATTTT. It is translated as CASSLVAGGNTIYF. The complete variable domain, with remaining parts taken from reference TRBV5-1 and TRBJ1-3, reads KAGVTQTPRYLIKTRGQQVTLSCSPISGHRSVSWYQQTPGQGLQFLFEYFSETQRNKGNFPGRFSGRQFSNSRSEMNVSTLELGDSALYLCASSLVAGGNTIYFGEGSWLTVV.

The chain joins TRBV4-3 to TRBJ2-2; perhaps TRBD2 as D (5 bases). Trimming took off 1 base at V and 0 bases at J, with 9 bases between the two ends. The V gene's germline CDR1 is LGHNA and CDR2 YSLEER. CDR3 length: 16 amino acids. This chain's CDR3 is CASSQAGKPNTGELFF. CDR3 nucleotides: TGCGCCAGCAGCCAAGCCGGGAAACCGAACACCGGGGAGCTGTTTTTT.

The chain combines TRBV13 with TRBJ2-7; 7 bases map to TRBD1. Losses at the gene ends were 5 bases for V and 3 bases for J; bases not matched to a gene: 7. Germline CDR1 is PRHDT and CDR2 is FYEKMQ (reference sequence). The CDR3 covers 14 residues. The CDR3 DNA sequence: TGTGCCAGCAGCCAGCGACAGGGCGGCTACGAGCAGTACTTC. Encoded protein: CASSQRQGGYEQYF.